This T cell receptor beta chain was sequenced for a study of CD8+CD57+ T cells in acquired aplastic anemia. Study at large: Sorted CD4+ and CD8+ cells yielded DNA averaging around 3.2 ug.

For this clonotype: Its antigen is as yet unknown.

The template used for profiling TCR beta VDJ and CDR3 was genomic DNA. TCRdb processed the reads anew with MiXCR; each CDR3 protein has one entry. Among about 190,000 distinct CDR3 sequences, roughly half were seen once, and the ten largest hold approximately 9.7%. Study results and caveats: Researchers report that some 31 CD8+ CDR3 sequences appeared in both patients and controls.

Patients sequenced had flow cytometry evidence of CD8+CD57+ cell expansion. Severe acquired aplastic anemia was present in every patient. Receipt of therapy had not occurred in any patient by the time of blood sampling. V lost 8 bases and J 8 bases, leaving 16 bases between the germline ends. Per germline, CDR1 SGHRS and CDR2 YFSETQ. This CDR3 spans 13 amino acids. The rearrangement joins TRBV5-1 to TRBJ1-4; D might be TRBD1 (6 bases). Input material: sorted CD4+, CD8+, or CD8+CD57+ T cells (not recorded which) from PBMCs. The TCR sequence derives from a human donor with aplastic anemia. CDR3: CASRRGDTEKLFF. In DNA, the CDR3 is TGCGCCAGTAGAAGGGGGGATACAGAAAAACTGTTTTTT.